Ten or more counts support the clone carrying this T cell receptor beta chain. Its specificity is not known. The read comes to an end 3 residues before the CDR3 does, leaving the germline J gene to fill in the end. Germline V gene sequence: CDR1 SEHNR, CDR2 FQNEAQ (reference sequence). This CDR3 contains 14 residues. The V and J ends lost 4 bases and 0 bases respectively, with 7 bases between them. The sample belongs to a study of T cell clonality in common variable immunodeficiency. Overall study results and limits: CVID subjects shared fewer TCRbeta clones than healthy controls did.

Equal genomic DNA amounts from CVID and control samples were sequenced. Generated by immunoSEQ multiplex PCR, the TCRdb table keeps only in-frame clones and is missing some. The record shows roughly 50,000 clones for this sample, with no singletons present. The V and J genes are TRBV7-9 and TRBJ1-5; possible D gene TRBD1, 5 bases. The specimen sequenced was peripheral blood mononuclear cells. This TCR derives from a person aged 18 to 75 in good health. Partial CDR3 DNA: TGTGCCAGCAGCTCTGACAGTAGCAATCAGCCC. Translation: CASSSDSSNQP. The entire CDR3 protein is CASSSDSSNQPQHF.